The present T cell receptor beta chain was sequenced within a study of blood T cell repertoires in COVID-19. The wider study: Material from acute and convalescent COVID-19 was sourced from the United States, Italy and Spain.

The CDR3 runs to 12 residues. V was trimmed by 3 bases and J by 10 bases, leaving 10 bases between them. Germline V gene data show CDR1 as SGHVS and CDR2 as FNYEAQ. The authors' processing: Amplification of reference gene primers was used by the study to estimate nucleated cell counts. Sequenced by immunoSEQ multiplex PCR; TCRdb stores in-frame clones only, minus some. That table furnishes V, J and clone size, whereas the DNA furnished D and trimming. The repertoire holds 50,000 to 55,000 clones, with approximately 90% as singletons. Sequenced input: peripheral blood. The J gene is TRBJ2-1, the V gene TRBV7-6; no clear D. The TCR was taken from an elderly man with acute or convalescent COVID-19. CDR3 DNA sequence: TGTGCCAGCAGCTTTACCCTGCGGGAGCAGTTCTTC. It translates to CASSFTLREQFF.